Below are 15 T cell receptor beta chains sequenced from a single sample in a study of Graves' ophthalmopathy and Graves' hyperthyroidism (dated by TCRdb to the late 2010s). The instrument was an Illumina HiSeq 2000. TCR beta CDR3 regions were amplified from RNA transcripts for repertoire sequencing. A first-round RT-PCR used HTBI primers with the Qiagen OneStep RT-PCR kit, followed by a second-round multiplex PCR, size selection and purification. The public reads were reprocessed in TCRdb via fastp at Q25 and MiXCR, keeping in-frame beta chains. Identical CDR3 protein sequences are pooled into one entry, listed with their most common genes and DNA. This sample lists 260,000 or so distinct CDR3 sequences; about 47% were detected once. Around half of the sample is held by the ten biggest clonotypes. Specimen: peripheral blood. The receptors shown here come from an adult man with Graves' ophthalmopathy.

The chain combines TRBV3-1 with TRBJ1-1, with D tentatively TRBD1 (6 bases). CDR3 length: 15 amino acids. With 1 base removed from V and 8 bases from J, the gap between germline ends came to 17 bases. CDR1 is LGHDT, CDR2 YNNKEL, per germline (reference sequence). The CDR3 DNA reads as TGTGCCAGCAGCCAAGGCAGGGGAAGGATCGGAGAAGCTTTCTTT. This translates into CASSQGRGRIGEAFF.

This clonotype showed up just a few times. The rearrangement links TRBV20-1 to TRBJ2-5; D not resolved. Trimming stripped 3 bases from V and 5 bases from J, with 13 bases between. The germline V gene encodes CDR1 DFQATT and CDR2 SNEGSKA (reference sequence). The CDR3 covers 13 residues. The CDR3: CSARDARWETQYF. The DNA for the CDR3 is TGCAGTGCTAGGGACGCACGGTGGGAGACCCAGTACTTC.

This clonotype has more than one count but fewer than ten. V gene TRBV7-8 combines with J gene TRBJ1-2, with TRBD1 matching over 7 bases. V lost 4 bases to trimming and J lost 6 bases; unmatched junction nucleotides: 8. Germline V gene data show CDR1 as SGHVS and CDR2 as FQNEAQ. The CDR3 has 14 residues. The CDR3 DNA reads TGTGCCAGCAGCTCACCCTTACAGGGGAATGGCTACACCTTC. This gives the protein CASSSPLQGNGYTF.

This clonotype was seen just once. The chain is built from TRBV4-1 and TRBJ1-2; D may be TRBD1 (6 bases). The germline V gene encodes CDR1 MGHRA and CDR2 YSYEKL. The germline V and J ends were trimmed by 1 base and 5 bases, with 11 bases remaining between them. The CDR3 is 14 amino acids. Here the CDR3 DNA reads TGCGCCAGCAGCCAAGGGACGGACAGTTATGGCTACACCTTC. Protein: CASSQGTDSYGYTF.

This clonotype occurred once. An end of the junction does not agree with germline; a read error may underlie this. The CDR3 region has the DNA TGCAGTGCTAGAGATCTTGGGGGCGAGGTAGCAGAGACCCAGTATTTC. Translated: CSARDLGGEVAETQYF. This chain joins TRBV20-1 and TRBJ2-5; D is perhaps TRBD1 (6 bases). The CDR3 is made up of 16 amino acids. Germline V CDR1 and CDR2: DFQATT, SNEGSKA (reference sequence).

This clonotype showed up just a few times. The chain is built from TRBV4-1 and TRBJ1-5, with TRBD1 as a possible D gene (5 bases). The V and J ends lost 0 bases and 4 bases respectively, with 7 bases between them. CDR3 size: 14 residues. Germline V lookup: CDR1 MGHRA, CDR2 YSYEKL. The CDR3 loop reads CASSQETVNQPQHF. The CDR3 coding sequence is TGCGCCAGCAGCCAAGAGACAGTTAATCAGCCCCAGCATTTT.

The rearrangement uses TRBV12-3 or TRBV12-4 and TRBJ2-7; 8 nucleotides match TRBD2. Losses at the gene ends were 5 bases for V and 3 bases for J; bases not matched to a gene: 6. The CDR3 consists of 14 residues. CDR3: CASSLSGIHYEQYF. CDR3 coding DNA: TGTGCCAGCAGTCTTAGCGGGATCCACTACGAGCAGTACTTC.

The chain couples TRBV6-5 to TRBJ2-7; tentatively, D is TRBD2 (5 bases). CDR3 length: 14 residues. V lost 6 bases to trimming and J lost 0 bases, with 12 bases between them. Germline V gene lookup returns CDR1 MNHEY and CDR2 SVGAGI. CDR3 sequence (DNA): TGTGCCAGCAGATCCTTCGAGGGCTCCTACGAGCAGTACTTC. This codes for CASRSFEGSYEQYF.

On this clonotype: A junction boundary mismatches the germline segment, possibly from a read error. The rearrangement links TRBV10-3 to TRBJ2-7; 9 nucleotides match TRBD1. The CDR3 contains 13 residues. CDR1 and CDR2 (germline): ENHRY, SYGVKD. Here the CDR3 reads CAVSDGTGYEQYF. In DNA form, the CDR3 reads TGTGCCGTCAGTGATGGGACAGGGTACGAGCAGTACTTC.

At least ten counts were recorded for this clonotype. V and J are TRBV7-3 and TRBJ2-5; TRBD2 agrees at 9 bases. Germline CDR1 reads SGHTA; CDR2 reads FQGTGA. This CDR3 has 14 residues. V shed 4 bases, J shed 5 bases, and the junction held 5 bases outside the gene matches. CDR3 nucleotides: TGTGCCAGCAGCTCCGGCGGGAGGGCTGAGACCCAGTACTTC. Residues: CASSSGGRAETQYF.

The rearrangement links TRBV7-2 to TRBJ2-5; D possibly corresponds to TRBD2 (7 bases). This CDR3 is built from 15 residues. V lost 6 bases to trimming and J lost 3 bases, with 17 bases between them. The germline gives CDR1 SGHTA, CDR2 FQGNSA. The CDR3 region is CASSYSRGAEETQYF. The CDR3 DNA reads TGTGCCAGCAGTTACTCTCGGGGGGCTGAAGAGACCCAGTACTTC.

This clonotype came up a few times. The rearrangement links TRBV12-3 or TRBV12-4 to TRBJ2-5; D may be TRBD1 or TRBD2 (5 bases each). This CDR3 spans 18 amino acids. Trimming took 8 bases from V and 4 from J, leaving 29 bases between them. The DNA of the CDR3 is TGTGCCAGCTCACCAGTCCCAAGAGGGCAGGGCGAAGGAGAGACCCAGTACTTC. It codes for CASSPVPRGQGEGETQYF.

This clonotype was recorded many times. This chain uses TRBV10-3 with TRBJ1-5; D ambiguous. The CDR3 contains 14 residues. The V gene's germline CDR1 is ENHRY and CDR2 SYGVKD. The V and J ends lost 6 bases and 2 bases respectively, with 11 bases between them. CDR3 residues: CAIRSGNGNQPQHF. In DNA form, the CDR3 reads TGTGCCATCAGATCGGGGAATGGCAATCAGCCCCAGCATTTT.

The rearrangement joins TRBV7-2 to TRBJ2-5, with 11 positions matching TRBD2. The V gene's germline CDR1 is SGHTA and CDR2 FQGNSA. The ends lost 4 bases at V and 5 bases at J; junction bases unmatched: 9. The CDR3 spans 16 residues. CDR3 sequence: CASSSFGLAGLETQYF. DNA for the CDR3: TGTGCCAGCAGCTCCTTCGGACTAGCGGGCTTGGAGACCCAGTACTTC.

The chain employs TRBV6-2 or TRBV6-3 and TRBJ2-3; D is undetermined. Trimming cost V 0 bases and J 1 base, with 2 bases left between them. The germline V gene encodes CDR1 MNHEY and CDR2 SVGEGT. The CDR3 is made up of 13 amino acids. In DNA, the CDR3 is TGTGCCAGCAGTTACTCTGGCACAGATACGCAGTATTTT. Protein: CASSYSGTDTQYF.